The clone carrying this T cell receptor (beta chain) came up once. The CDR3 runs 15 residues. The V gene end was trimmed by 5 bases and the J gene end by 4 bases; junction bases not matched to a gene: 6. CDR1 is SGHTA, CDR2 FQGTGA, per germline. TCRdb's table, derived via immunoSEQ multiplex PCR, lists solely in-frame clones and lacks some. The table lists 100,000 or so clones, about 90% of them singletons. The data were taken from a study of T cell changes during pregnancy in multiple sclerosis. This receptor was taken from a female donor with multiple sclerosis, enrolled in a pregnancy study. The sample consisted of peripheral blood, taken in the second trimester of pregnancy. The chain combines TRBV7-3 with TRBJ2-1; 9 positions agree with TRBD1. The CDR3 here is CASSPRDRAYNEQFF. The CDR3 nucleotides are TGTGCCAGCAGCCCGCGGGACAGGGCTTACAATGAGCAGTTCTTC.